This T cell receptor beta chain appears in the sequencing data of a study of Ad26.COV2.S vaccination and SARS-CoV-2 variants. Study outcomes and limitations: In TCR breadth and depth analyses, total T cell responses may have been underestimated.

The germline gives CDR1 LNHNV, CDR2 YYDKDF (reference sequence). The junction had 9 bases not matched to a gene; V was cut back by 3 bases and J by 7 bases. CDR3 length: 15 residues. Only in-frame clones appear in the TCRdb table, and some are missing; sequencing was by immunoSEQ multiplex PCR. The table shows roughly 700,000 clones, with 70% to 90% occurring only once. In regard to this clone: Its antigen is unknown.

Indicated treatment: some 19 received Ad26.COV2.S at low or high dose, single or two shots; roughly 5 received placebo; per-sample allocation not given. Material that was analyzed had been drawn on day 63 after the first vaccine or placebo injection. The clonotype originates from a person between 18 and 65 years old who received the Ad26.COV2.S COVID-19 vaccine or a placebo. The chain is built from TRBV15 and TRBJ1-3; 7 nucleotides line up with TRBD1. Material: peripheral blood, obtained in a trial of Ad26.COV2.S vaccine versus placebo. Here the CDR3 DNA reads TGTGCCACCAGCAGCCGGGACAGAGGGCTCAACACCATATATTTT. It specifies CATSSRDRGLNTIYF.